Here is one T cell receptor (beta chain) with its context. The antigen is unknown. Peptide-pool stimulation followed by sequencing identified expanded antigen-specific CD4+ clonotypes in the ViraFEST assay. On roughly day 10 of culture, CD4+ T cells were separated out. Previously uninfected by SARS-CoV-2, the vaccine recipients also showed negative nucleocapsid antibodies. The data were obtained in a study of vaccination effects on CD4 cells after COVID-19. For the study at large: Everyone in the study got two shots of either the BNT162b2 or mRNA-1273 vaccine.

Germline lookup yields CDR1 LNHDA and CDR2 SQIVND (reference sequence). Trimming shortened V by 6 bases and J by 1 base, and 13 bases separated the two germline ends. This CDR3 has 14 amino acids. Overall study findings and caveats: Clones arising from infection and from vaccination showed marked clonal contraction late after vaccination.

Sequencing was performed with immunoSEQ multiplex PCR; in TCRdb, only in-frame clones are kept and a portion is missing. This sample carries 20,000 to 30,000 clones, over 70% of them seen once, and the ten largest clones take 10%. The sequenced sample was CD4+ T cells from PBMCs cultured with HCoV-NL63 spike peptides, obtained before COVID-19 vaccination. J is TRBJ2-7 and V is TRBV19; no clear D. The TCR originated in a human donor who received a COVID-19 vaccine. This CDR3 is CASRSGSESYEQYF. CDR3 sequence (DNA): TGTGCCAGTAGATCCGGCTCGGAGTCCTACGAGCAGTACTTC.